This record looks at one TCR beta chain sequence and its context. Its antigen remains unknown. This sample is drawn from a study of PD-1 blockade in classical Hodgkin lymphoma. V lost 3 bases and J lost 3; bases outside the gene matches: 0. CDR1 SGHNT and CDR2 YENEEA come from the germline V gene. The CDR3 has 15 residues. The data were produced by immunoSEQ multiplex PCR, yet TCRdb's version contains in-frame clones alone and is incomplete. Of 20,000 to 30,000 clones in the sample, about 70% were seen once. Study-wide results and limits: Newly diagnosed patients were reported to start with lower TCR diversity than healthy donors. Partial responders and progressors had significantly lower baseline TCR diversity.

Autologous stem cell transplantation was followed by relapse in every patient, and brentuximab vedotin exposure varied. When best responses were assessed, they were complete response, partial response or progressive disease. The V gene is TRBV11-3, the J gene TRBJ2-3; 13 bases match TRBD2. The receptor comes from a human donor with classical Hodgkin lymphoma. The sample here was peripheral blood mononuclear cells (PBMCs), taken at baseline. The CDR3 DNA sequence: TGTGCCAGCAGCTTGACTAGCGGGGGGACAGATACGCAGTATTTT. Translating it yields CASSLTSGGTDTQYF.